One and the same sample provided the 5 T cell receptor beta chains below, sequenced in a study of blood T cell repertoires in COVID-19. This table comes from immunoSEQ multiplex PCR, and its TCRdb copy is limited to in-frame clones, with some not included. The repertoire holds about 8,700 clones, with around 90% as singletons. The sequenced material came from peripheral blood. Source of these receptors: a woman aged 45-60 years with active COVID-19.

The chain is built from TRBV29-1 and TRBJ1-2; unclear D gene. The germline gives CDR1 SQVTM, CDR2 ANQGSEA. The CDR3 runs to 11 residues. The CDR3 protein is CKVTELYGYTF. CDR3 nucleotide sequence: TGCAAGGTCACAGAGCTATATGGCTACACCTTC.

V and J are TRBV27 and TRBJ1-2; D gene unclear. This CDR3 contains 15 residues. Germline V gives CDR1 MNHEY, CDR2 SMNVEV (reference sequence). V dropped 4 bases and J dropped 0 bases, with 12 bases sitting between them. The CDR3 loop is CASSSKTGANYGYTF. The CDR3 DNA reads TGTGCCAGCAGTTCGAAGACTGGAGCTAACTATGGCTACACCTTC.

The rearrangement uses TRBV5-1 and TRBJ2-1, with TRBD1 matching 7 bases. The CDR3 has 15 residues. In germline, CDR1 is SGHRS, CDR2 YFSETQ. The V segment lost 4 bases and the J segment 6 bases; nucleotides outside the gene matches: 10. As DNA, the CDR3 is TGCGCCAGCAGCCGAGGACAGGTGACCCCCAATGAGCAGTTCTTC. Its translation is CASSRGQVTPNEQFF.

This chain connects TRBV6-1 to TRBJ2-4; D ambiguous. Trimming shortened V by 2 bases and J by 0 bases, and 11 bases separated the two germline ends. The CDR3 has 16 residues. Germline loops: CDR1 MNHNS, CDR2 SASEGT. The CDR3, as DNA: TGTGCCAGCAGTGAATTAAGTACATTAGCCAAAAACATTCAGTACTTC. Its translation: CASSELSTLAKNIQYF.

The chain is built from TRBV3-1 (or the pseudogene TRBV3-2) and TRBJ2-7; 9 bases agree with TRBD1. Trimming removed 4 bases from V and 6 bases from J; junction bases left unmatched: 7. This CDR3 has 14 residues. Germline-derived CDR1 and CDR2 are LGHDT and YNNKEL (reference sequence). The CDR3 nucleotides read TGTGCCAGCAGCCGGGAGGGACAGGGATTCGAGCAGTACTTC. This sequence encodes CASSREGQGFEQYF.